Each of the 20 T cell receptor beta chains below was sequenced from the same sample in a study of a mutant IDH1 vaccine in newly diagnosed glioma. Their target antigens are unknown. The table came from immunoSEQ multiplex PCR; TCRdb's copy has only in-frame clones and leaves some out. The sample lists about 40,000 clones, 84% occurring once. Time point of the sample: week 11, during vaccination. Topical imiquimod was applied with each vaccine dose, which held 300 ug of mutant IDH1 20-mer peptide. The material was PBMCs, obtained from a glioma patient whose treatment included an IDH1 peptide vaccine. The receptors were gathered from a man aged 35-49 years with glioma.

The V gene is TRBV27, the J gene TRBJ1-5, with TRBD1 matching over 7 bases. With V trimmed by 4 bases and J by 2 bases, 8 bases remained unmatched. There are 16 residues in the CDR3. Germline CDR1 and CDR2: MNHEY and SMNVEV (reference sequence). Here the CDR3 reads CASSSDRVGGNQPQHF. For the CDR3, the DNA is TGTGCCAGCAGTTCCGACAGGGTAGGGGGCAATCAGCCCCAGCATTTT.

The chain links TRBV7-8 to TRBJ2-5; no definite D call. Germline V gives CDR1 SGHVS, CDR2 FQNEAQ. Trimming stripped 2 bases from V and 4 bases from J, with 2 bases between. This CDR3 contains 11 residues. CDR3 residues: CASSLLETQYF. In nucleotides, the CDR3 is TGTGCCAGCAGCTTACTAGAGACCCAGTACTTC.

The genes are TRBV27 and TRBJ1-2; weak D call: TRBD1 (5 bases). Per the germline V gene, CDR1 is MNHEY and CDR2 is SMNVEV (reference sequence). The CDR3 has 15 residues. V was clipped by 8 bases and J by 4 bases, with 20 bases between them. In DNA, the CDR3 is TGTGCCAGCGGGATGGGCAGGGCAGGGACCTATGGCTACACCTTC. This translates into CASGMGRAGTYGYTF.

This sequence joins TRBV15 and TRBJ1-3, with D tentatively TRBD1 (5 bases). The germline V and J ends were trimmed by 1 base and 9 bases, with 7 bases remaining between them. This CDR3 spans 12 amino acids. Germline CDR1 reads LNHNV; CDR2 reads YYDKDF (reference sequence). The CDR3 DNA reads as TGTGCCACCAGCAGAGGGCAGGGCACCATATATTTT. Translated: CATSRGQGTIYF. The full variable domain, with the rest looked up from reference TRBV15 and TRBJ1-3, is DAMVIQNPRYQVTQFGKPVTLSCSQTLNHNVMYWYQQKSSQAPKLLFHYYDKDFNNEADTPDNFQSRRPNTSFCFLDIRSPGLGDTAMYLCATSRGQGTIYFGEGSWLTVV.

The rearrangement joins TRBV6-5 to TRBJ2-2; D is undetermined. CDR3 size: 13 residues. Germline V gene data show CDR1 as MNHEY and CDR2 as SVGAGI. Trimming took 7 bases from V and 6 from J, leaving 12 bases between them. CDR3 in amino acids: CASNPLGAGELFF. For the CDR3, the DNA is TGTGCCAGCAACCCGTTGGGCGCCGGGGAGCTGTTTTTT.

The chain recombines TRBV4-1 with TRBJ2-5; tentatively, D is TRBD2 (6 bases). V was pared by 4 bases and J by 2 bases, with 17 bases between. CDR1 is MGHRA and CDR2 is YSYEKL in the germline V gene. This CDR3 has 16 amino acids. The DNA for the CDR3 is TGCGCCAGCAGCCCAGGACCTGGGGCGGGACAAGAGACCCAGTACTTC. It specifies CASSPGPGAGQETQYF.

This clone showed up just a few times. The rearrangement uses TRBV6-6 and TRBJ1-1, with D maybe TRBD1 (6 bases). The V gene's germline CDR1 is MNHNY and CDR2 SVGAGI (reference sequence). The germline V and J ends were trimmed by 4 bases and 1 base, with 10 bases remaining between them. The CDR3 covers 14 residues. The CDR3 reads CASSSRGENTEAFF. CDR3 nucleotides: TGTGCCAGCAGTTCTAGGGGGGAGAACACTGAAGCTTTCTTT.

The chain recombines TRBV5-1 with TRBJ1-4; 11 bases fit TRBD1. V was pared by 3 bases and J by 0 bases, with 4 bases of the junction left unmatched. CDR1 is SGHRS and CDR2 is YFSETQ in the germline V gene. This CDR3 has 17 residues. The CDR3 region has the DNA TGCGCCAGCAGCTGGGGGGACAGGGGGGCAACTAATGAAAAACTGTTTTTT. Translating it yields CASSWGDRGATNEKLFF.

The V gene is TRBV4-3, the J gene TRBJ2-1; 8 bases agree with TRBD2. Germline CDR1 and CDR2: LGHNA and YSLEER. After removal of 7 bases from V and 15 bases from J, the junction contained 17 bases not matched to a gene. This CDR3 spans 14 amino acids. CDR3 DNA: TGCGCCAGCACCCAGTCGGGTAGCGGGAAAAATCTGTTCTTC. Amino acid sequence: CASTQSGSGKNLFF.

V is TRBV19 and J is TRBJ2-5; D is uncertain. Per germline, CDR1 LNHDA and CDR2 SQIVND (reference sequence). Deletions cut 1 base from V and 4 bases from J, with 7 bases between. There are 13 residues in the CDR3. CDR3 sequence (DNA): TGTGCCAGTAGTATAGGGGAAACAGAGACCCAGTACTTC. This sequence encodes CASSIGETETQYF.

The chain combines TRBV7-2 with TRBJ2-7; TRBD2 matches 15 bases. The V gene end was trimmed by 4 bases and the J gene end by 6 bases; junction bases not matched to a gene: 4. In germline, CDR1 is SGHTA, CDR2 FQGNSA. The CDR3 runs to 15 residues. The CDR3 bases are TGTGCCAGCAGCTCCCCGGGACTAGCGGGAGGCGAGCAGTACTTC. This translates into CASSSPGLAGGEQYF.

The genes are TRBV2 and TRBJ1-4; D possibly corresponds to TRBD1 (5 bases). CDR1 is SNHLY and CDR2 is FYNNEI in the germline V gene. The CDR3 is 15 amino acids. Trimming took off 7 bases at V and 3 bases at J, with 15 bases between the two ends. As DNA, the CDR3 is TGTGCCAGCATGGGGGAGGGAGTCCCTAATGAAAAACTGTTTTTT. It yields the protein CASMGEGVPNEKLFF.

The CDR3 DNA follows: TGTGCCAGCAGATGGTCCCGATCCTCCTACGAGCAGTACTTC. This translates into CASRWSRSSYEQYF. This chain connects TRBV27 to TRBJ2-7; D is uncertain. V was shortened by 6 bases and J by 0 bases, with 12 bases between the two germline ends. The CDR3 is made up of 14 amino acids. Germline loops: CDR1 MNHEY, CDR2 SMNVEV (reference sequence).

The chain uses TRBV27 and TRBJ1-2, with D tentatively TRBD1 (6 bases). V shed 6 bases and J shed 6 bases, with 17 bases lying between them. CDR3 size: 14 residues. The germline gives CDR1 MNHEY, CDR2 SMNVEV (reference sequence). CDR3 loop: CASSGQPRGNGYTF. The CDR3 region has the DNA TGTGCCAGCAGCGGACAGCCCCGGGGGAATGGCTACACCTTC.

The rearrangement uses TRBV19 and TRBJ2-7; D is uncertain. V lost 6 bases to trimming and J lost 2 bases, with 17 bases between them. The V gene's germline CDR1 is LNHDA and CDR2 SQIVND (reference sequence). The CDR3 spans 15 residues. The CDR3 reads CASSPMGSLTYEQYF. CDR3 coding DNA: TGTGCCAGTAGCCCCATGGGGTCACTAACCTACGAGCAGTACTTC.

This clone appeared once. The genes are TRBV2 and TRBJ2-1, with 12 bases identical to TRBD2. This CDR3 has 14 amino acids. J gave up 9 bases and V 2 bases, and 2 bases lay outside the gene matches. Germline-derived CDR1 and CDR2 are SNHLY and FYNNEI. As DNA, the CDR3 is TGTGCCAGCAGTGAAATGACTAGCGGGAGTGAGCAGTTCTTC. Translation gives CASSEMTSGSEQFF. Complete variable domain (other parts from reference TRBV2 and TRBJ2-1): EPEVTQTPSHQVTQMGQEVILRCVPISNHLYFYWYRQILGQKVEFLVSFYNNEISEKSEIFDDQFSVERPDGSNFTLKIRSTKLEDSAMYFCASSEMTSGSEQFFGPGTRLTVL.

The chain couples TRBV9 to TRBJ1-2, with D possibly being TRBD1 (6 bases). V lost 3 bases to trimming and J lost 5 bases, with 8 bases between them. The CDR3 covers 12 residues. Germline assignment: CDR1 SGDLS and CDR2 YYNGEE. CDR3 sequence reads: CASSGTEYGYTF. The CDR3 nucleotides are TGTGCCAGCAGCGGGACAGAATATGGCTACACCTTC.

The rearrangement uses TRBV7-2 and TRBJ2-1; 10 bases fit TRBD2. Trimming at V came to 5 bases and at J to 10 bases, leaving 11 bases not matched to a gene. This CDR3 region has 15 residues. CDR1 and CDR2 from the germline V gene are SGHTA and FQGNSA. The CDR3 protein is CASSPPEREGREQFF. CDR3 in DNA: TGTGCCAGCAGCCCGCCGGAGCGGGAGGGCCGAGAGCAGTTCTTC.

V and J are TRBV4-3 and TRBJ2-7; possibly TRBD1 for D (6 bases). Trimming took 4 bases from V and 2 from J, leaving 15 bases between them. Germline CDR1 reads LGHNA; CDR2 reads YSLEER. This CDR3 is built from 15 residues. The CDR3 region has the DNA TGCGCCAGCAGCCCTGAATGGGACACACCCTACGAGCAGTACTTC. As protein: CASSPEWDTPYEQYF.

The chain couples TRBV6-4 to TRBJ1-2, with TRBD1 as a possible D gene (6 bases). Germline V gives CDR1 MRHNA, CDR2 SNTAGT. The V gene lost 2 bases and the J gene lost 12 bases, with 16 bases spanning the gap. The CDR3 is 13 amino acids. The DNA for the CDR3 is TGTGCCAGCAGTGACGGGGACACCCTGACCCACACCTTC. This sequence encodes CASSDGDTLTHTF.